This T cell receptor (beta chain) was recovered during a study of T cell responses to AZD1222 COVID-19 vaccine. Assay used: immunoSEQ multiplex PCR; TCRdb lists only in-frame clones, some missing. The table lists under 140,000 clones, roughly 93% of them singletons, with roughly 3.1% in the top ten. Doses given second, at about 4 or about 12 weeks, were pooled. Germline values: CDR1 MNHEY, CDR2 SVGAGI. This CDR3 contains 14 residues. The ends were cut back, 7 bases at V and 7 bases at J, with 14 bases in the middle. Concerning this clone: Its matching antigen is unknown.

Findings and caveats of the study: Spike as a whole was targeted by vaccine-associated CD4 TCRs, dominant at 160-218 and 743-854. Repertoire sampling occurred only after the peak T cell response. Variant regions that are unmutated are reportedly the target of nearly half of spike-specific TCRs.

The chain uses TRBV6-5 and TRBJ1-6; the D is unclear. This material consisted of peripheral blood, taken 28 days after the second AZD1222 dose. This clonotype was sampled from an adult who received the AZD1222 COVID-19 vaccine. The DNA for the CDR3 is TGTGCCAGCACCCTGCCCGGCAGAAATTCACCCCTCCACTTT. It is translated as CASTLPGRNSPLHF.